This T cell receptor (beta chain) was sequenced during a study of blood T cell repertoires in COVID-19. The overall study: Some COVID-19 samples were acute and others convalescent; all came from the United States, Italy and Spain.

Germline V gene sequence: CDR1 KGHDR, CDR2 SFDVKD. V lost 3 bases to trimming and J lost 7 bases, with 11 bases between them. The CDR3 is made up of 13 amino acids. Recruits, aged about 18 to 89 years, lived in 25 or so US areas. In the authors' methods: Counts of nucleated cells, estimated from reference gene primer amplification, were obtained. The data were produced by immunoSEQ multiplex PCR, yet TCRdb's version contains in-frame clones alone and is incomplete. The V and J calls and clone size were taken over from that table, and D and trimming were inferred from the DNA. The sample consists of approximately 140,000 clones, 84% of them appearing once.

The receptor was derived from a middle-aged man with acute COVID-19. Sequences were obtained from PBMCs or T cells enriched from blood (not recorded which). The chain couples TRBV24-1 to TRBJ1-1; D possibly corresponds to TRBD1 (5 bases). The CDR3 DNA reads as TGTGCCACCAGTGATCGGGGGTTTGGTGAAGCTTTCTTT. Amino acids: CATSDRGFGEAFF.